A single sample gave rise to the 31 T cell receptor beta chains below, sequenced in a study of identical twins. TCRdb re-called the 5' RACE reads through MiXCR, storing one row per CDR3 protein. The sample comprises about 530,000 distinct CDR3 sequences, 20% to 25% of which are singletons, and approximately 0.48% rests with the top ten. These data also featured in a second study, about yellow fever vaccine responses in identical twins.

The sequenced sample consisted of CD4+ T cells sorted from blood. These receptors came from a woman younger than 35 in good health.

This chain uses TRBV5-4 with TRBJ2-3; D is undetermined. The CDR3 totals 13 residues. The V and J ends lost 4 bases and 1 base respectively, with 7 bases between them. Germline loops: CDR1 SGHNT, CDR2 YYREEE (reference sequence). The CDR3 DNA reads TGTGCCAGCAGCGAAACACGCACAGATACGCAGTATTTT. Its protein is CASSETRTDTQYF.

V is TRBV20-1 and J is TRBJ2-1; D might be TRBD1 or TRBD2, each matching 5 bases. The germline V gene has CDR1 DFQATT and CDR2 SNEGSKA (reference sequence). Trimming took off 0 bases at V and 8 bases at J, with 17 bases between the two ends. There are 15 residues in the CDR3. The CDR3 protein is CSARETGHRVDEQFF. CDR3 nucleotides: TGCAGTGCTAGAGAAACGGGGCACCGAGTTGATGAGCAGTTCTTC.

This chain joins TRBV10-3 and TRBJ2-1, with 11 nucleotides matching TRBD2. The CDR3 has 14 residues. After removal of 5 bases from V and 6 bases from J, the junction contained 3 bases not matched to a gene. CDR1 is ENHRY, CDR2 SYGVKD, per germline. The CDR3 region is CAISTGTSGNEQFF. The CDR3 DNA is TGTGCCATCAGTACCGGGACTAGCGGCAATGAGCAGTTCTTC.

In DNA, the CDR3 is TGTGCTACCCTCCTACAGGACGAGCAGTACTTC. Its protein is CATLLQDEQYF. J is TRBJ2-7 and V is TRBV12-5; possible D gene TRBD1, 5 bases. The germline CDR1 and CDR2 sequences are LGHNT and FRNRAP. Trimming took off 10 bases at V and 5 bases at J, with 12 bases between the two ends. CDR3 length: 11 residues.

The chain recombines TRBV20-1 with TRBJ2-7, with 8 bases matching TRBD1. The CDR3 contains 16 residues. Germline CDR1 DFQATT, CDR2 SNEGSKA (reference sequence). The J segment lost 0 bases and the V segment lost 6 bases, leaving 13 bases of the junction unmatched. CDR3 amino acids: CSALRAFGQGSYEQYF. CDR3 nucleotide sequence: TGCAGTGCCCTAAGGGCTTTTGGACAGGGCTCCTACGAGCAGTACTTC.

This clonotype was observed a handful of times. The chain's CDR3 is CASSFISLPETQYF. CDR3 nucleotide sequence: TGTGCCAGCAGCTTTATTTCCCTCCCGGAGACCCAGTACTTC. The rearrangement joins TRBV7-9 to TRBJ2-5; no definite D call. The CDR3 runs 14 residues. Per the germline V gene, CDR1 is SEHNR and CDR2 is FQNEAQ (reference sequence). The V and J ends lost 3 bases and 5 bases respectively, with 13 bases between them.

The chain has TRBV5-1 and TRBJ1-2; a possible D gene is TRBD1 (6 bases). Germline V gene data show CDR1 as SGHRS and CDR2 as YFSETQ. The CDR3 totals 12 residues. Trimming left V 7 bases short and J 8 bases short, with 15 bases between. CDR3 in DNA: TGCGCCAGCGCTAGGGCAGGGGAAGGCTACACCTTC. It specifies CASARAGEGYTF.

The chain's CDR3 is CASSVQSGSEDTQYF. CDR3 nucleotide sequence: TGTGCCAGCAGTGTCCAAAGCGGGAGTGAGGATACGCAGTATTTT. The rearrangement links TRBV2 to TRBJ2-3; TRBD2 agrees at 8 bases. The CDR3 spans 15 residues. The V and J ends lost 4 bases and 6 bases, in that order; junction bases with no gene match: 9. Per germline, CDR1 SNHLY and CDR2 FYNNEI.

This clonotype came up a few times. This CDR3 reads CASSLEVVGEKLFF. CDR3 DNA: TGTGCCAGCAGTTTAGAGGTCGTTGGAGAAAAACTGTTTTTT. V is TRBV12-3 or TRBV12-4 and J is TRBJ1-4; D call uncertain. This CDR3 comprises 14 residues. V shed 1 base and J shed 8 bases, with 11 bases lying between them.

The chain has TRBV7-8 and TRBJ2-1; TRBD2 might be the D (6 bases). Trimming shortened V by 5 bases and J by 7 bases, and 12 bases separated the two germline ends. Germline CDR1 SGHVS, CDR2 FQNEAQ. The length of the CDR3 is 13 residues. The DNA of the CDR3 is TGTGCCAGCAGCAGAGGGACTGCTAATGAGCAGTTCTTC. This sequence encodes CASSRGTANEQFF.

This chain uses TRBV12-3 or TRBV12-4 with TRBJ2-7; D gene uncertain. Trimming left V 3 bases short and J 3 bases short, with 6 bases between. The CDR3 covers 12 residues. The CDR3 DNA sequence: TGTGCCAGCAGTTTGTCATACTACGAGCAGTACTTC. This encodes CASSLSYYEQYF.

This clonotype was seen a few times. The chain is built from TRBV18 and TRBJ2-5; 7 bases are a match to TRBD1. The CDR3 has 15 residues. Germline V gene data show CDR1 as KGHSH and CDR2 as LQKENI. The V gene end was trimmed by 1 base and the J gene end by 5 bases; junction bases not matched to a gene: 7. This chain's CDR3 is CASSPQTGPGETQYF. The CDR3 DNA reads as TGTGCCAGCTCACCACAGACAGGGCCTGGGGAGACCCAGTACTTC.

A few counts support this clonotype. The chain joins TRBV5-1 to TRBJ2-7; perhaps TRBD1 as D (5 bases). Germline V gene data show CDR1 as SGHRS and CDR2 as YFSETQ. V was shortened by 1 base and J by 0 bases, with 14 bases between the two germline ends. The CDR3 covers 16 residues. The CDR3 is CASSLISDSASYEQYF. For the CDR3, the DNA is TGCGCCAGCAGCTTGATTTCTGACAGCGCCTCCTACGAGCAGTACTTC.

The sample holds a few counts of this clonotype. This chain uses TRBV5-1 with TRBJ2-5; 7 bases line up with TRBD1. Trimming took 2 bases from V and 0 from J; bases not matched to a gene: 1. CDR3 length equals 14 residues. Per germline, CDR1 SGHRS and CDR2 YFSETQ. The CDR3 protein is CASSFDRDQETQYF. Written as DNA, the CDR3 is TGCGCCAGCAGCTTCGACAGGGACCAAGAGACCCAGTACTTC.

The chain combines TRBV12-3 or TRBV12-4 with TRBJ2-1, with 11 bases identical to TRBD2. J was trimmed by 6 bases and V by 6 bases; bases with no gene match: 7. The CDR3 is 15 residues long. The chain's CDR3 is CASSRRLAGRNEQFF. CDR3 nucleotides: TGTGCCAGCAGCAGACGACTAGCGGGACGCAATGAGCAGTTCTTC.

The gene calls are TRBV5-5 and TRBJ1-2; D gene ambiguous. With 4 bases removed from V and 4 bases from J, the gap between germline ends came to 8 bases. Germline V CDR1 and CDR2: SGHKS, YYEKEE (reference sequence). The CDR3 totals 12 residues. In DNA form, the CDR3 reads TGTGCCAGCAGCACAGAAGCCTATGGCTACACCTTC. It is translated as CASSTEAYGYTF.

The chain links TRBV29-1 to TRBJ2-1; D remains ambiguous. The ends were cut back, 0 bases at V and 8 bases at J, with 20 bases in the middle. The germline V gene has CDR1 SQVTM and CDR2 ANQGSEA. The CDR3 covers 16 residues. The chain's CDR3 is CSVEERILSMGDEQFF. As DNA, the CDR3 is TGCAGCGTTGAAGAGAGAATCTTGTCAATGGGTGATGAGCAGTTCTTC.

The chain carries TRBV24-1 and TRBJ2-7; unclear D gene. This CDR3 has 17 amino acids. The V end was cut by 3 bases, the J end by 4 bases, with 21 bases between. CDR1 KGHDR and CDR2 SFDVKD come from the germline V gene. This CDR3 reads CATSDRQTLVGKYEQYV. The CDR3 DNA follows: TGTGCCACCAGTGATCGCCAAACCCTGGTTGGGAAGTACGAGCAGTACGTC.

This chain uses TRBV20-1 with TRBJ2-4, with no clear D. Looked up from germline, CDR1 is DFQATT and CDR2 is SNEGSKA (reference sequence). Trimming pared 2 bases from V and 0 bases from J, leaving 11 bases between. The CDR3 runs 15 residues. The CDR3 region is CSARSEALAKNIQYF. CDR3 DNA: TGCAGTGCTAGAAGTGAGGCGCTAGCCAAAAACATTCAGTACTTC.

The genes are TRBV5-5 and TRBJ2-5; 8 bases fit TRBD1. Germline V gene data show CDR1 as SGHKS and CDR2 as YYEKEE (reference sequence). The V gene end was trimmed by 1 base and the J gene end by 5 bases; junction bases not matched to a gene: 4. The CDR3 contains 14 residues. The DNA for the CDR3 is TGTGCCAGCAGCTTGTCAGGGGGCGCTGAGACCCAGTACTTC. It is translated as CASSLSGGAETQYF.

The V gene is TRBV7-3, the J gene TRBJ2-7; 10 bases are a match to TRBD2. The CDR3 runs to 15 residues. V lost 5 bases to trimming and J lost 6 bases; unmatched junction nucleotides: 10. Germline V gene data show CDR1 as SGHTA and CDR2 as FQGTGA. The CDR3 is CASSPHGTSEVEQYF. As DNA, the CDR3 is TGTGCCAGCAGCCCACACGGGACTAGCGAGGTCGAGCAGTACTTC.

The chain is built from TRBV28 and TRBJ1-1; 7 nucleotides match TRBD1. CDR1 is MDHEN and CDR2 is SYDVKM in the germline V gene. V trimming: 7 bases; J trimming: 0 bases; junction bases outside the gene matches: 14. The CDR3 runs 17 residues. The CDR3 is CASMPFGRGRLNTEAFF. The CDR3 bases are TGTGCCAGCATGCCCTTTGGGAGGGGGCGCTTGAACACTGAAGCTTTCTTT.

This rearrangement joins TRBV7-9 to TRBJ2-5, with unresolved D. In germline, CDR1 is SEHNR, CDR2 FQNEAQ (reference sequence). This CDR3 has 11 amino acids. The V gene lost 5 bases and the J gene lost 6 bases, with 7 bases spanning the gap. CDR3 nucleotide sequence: TGTGCCAGCAGCCTCCAGCAGACCCAGTACTTC. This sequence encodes CASSLQQTQYF.

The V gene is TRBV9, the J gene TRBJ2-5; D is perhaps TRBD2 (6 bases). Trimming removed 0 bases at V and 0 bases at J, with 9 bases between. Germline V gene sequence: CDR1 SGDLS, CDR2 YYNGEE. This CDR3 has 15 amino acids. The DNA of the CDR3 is TGTGCCAGCAGCGTAGGGCGGGGTTACCAAGAGACCCAGTACTTC. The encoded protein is CASSVGRGYQETQYF.

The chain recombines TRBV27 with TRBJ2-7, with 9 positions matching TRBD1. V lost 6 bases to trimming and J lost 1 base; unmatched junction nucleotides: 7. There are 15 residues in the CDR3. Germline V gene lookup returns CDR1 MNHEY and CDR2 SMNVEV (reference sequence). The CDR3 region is CASSLRDRESYEQYV. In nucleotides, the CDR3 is TGTGCCAGCAGCCTCCGGGACAGGGAGTCCTACGAGCAGTACGTC.

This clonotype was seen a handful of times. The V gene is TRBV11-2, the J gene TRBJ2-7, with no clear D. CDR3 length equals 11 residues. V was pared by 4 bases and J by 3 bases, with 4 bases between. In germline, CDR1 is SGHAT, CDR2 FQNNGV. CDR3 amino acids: CASSSYYEQYV. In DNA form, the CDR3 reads TGTGCCAGCAGCTCCTACTACGAGCAGTACGTC.

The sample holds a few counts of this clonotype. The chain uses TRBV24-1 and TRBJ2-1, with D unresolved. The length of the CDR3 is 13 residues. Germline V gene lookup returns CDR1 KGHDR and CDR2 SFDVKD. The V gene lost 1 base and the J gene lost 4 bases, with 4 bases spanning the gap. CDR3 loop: CATSDFGYNEQFF. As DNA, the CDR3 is TGTGCCACCAGTGATTTTGGGTACAATGAGCAGTTCTTC.

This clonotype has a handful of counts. The CDR3 spells CASSEVGTLFPPMFQPQHF. The CDR3 DNA sequence: TGTGCCAGCAGTGAGGTTGGGACCCTCTTCCCTCCAATGTTTCAGCCCCAGCATTTT. V is TRBV6-1 and J is TRBJ1-5; tentatively, D is TRBD1 (5 bases). Germline values: CDR1 MNHNS, CDR2 SASEGT. The CDR3 loop spans 19 amino acids. The V end lost 3 bases, the J end lost 6 bases, and 27 bases lay between the germline ends.

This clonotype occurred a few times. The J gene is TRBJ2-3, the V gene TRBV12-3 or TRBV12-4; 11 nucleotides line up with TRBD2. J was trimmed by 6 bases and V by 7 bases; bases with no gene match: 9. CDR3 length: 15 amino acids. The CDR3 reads CASTNSGRAGDTQYF. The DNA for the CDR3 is TGTGCCAGCACTAATAGCGGGAGGGCCGGGGATACGCAGTATTTT.

CDR3 in DNA: TGCAGTGCTGGGGGACTAGTCATGGAGACCCAGTACTTC. Protein product: CSAGGLVMETQYF. This chain joins TRBV20-1 and TRBJ2-5, with TRBD2 matching over 8 bases. Losses at the gene ends were 5 bases for V and 5 bases for J; bases not matched to a gene: 7. CDR3 length: 13 residues. Germline lookup yields CDR1 DFQATT and CDR2 SNEGSKA (reference sequence).

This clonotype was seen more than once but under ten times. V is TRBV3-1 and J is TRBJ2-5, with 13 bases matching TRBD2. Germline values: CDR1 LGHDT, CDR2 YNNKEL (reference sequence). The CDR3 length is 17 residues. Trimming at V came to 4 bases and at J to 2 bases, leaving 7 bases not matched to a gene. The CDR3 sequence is CASSPPLGLAGQETQYF. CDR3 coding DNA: TGTGCCAGCAGCCCCCCGTTGGGACTAGCGGGACAAGAGACCCAGTACTTC.